What follows are 31 T cell receptor beta chains derived from one specimen sequenced in a study of T cell clones after liver transplantation. Here immunoSEQ multiplex PCR was the method, and the copy in TCRdb shows in-frame clones only, minus some. The top ten hold approximately 3% of the sample, which has around 100,000 clones, about 86% seen once. The starting material was CD4+ T cells from blood, obtained approximately 43 months after liver transplant. The receptors stem from a human patient who received a liver transplant. Some T cells could come from the graft donor.

This chain connects TRBV5-1 to TRBJ1-2, with 7 bases fitting TRBD1. Germline V gene sequence: CDR1 SGHRS, CDR2 YFSETQ. The ends lost 5 bases at V and 7 bases at J; junction bases unmatched: 11. There are 14 residues in the CDR3. The chain's CDR3 is CASSSTGSISGYTF. CDR3 DNA sequence: TGCGCCAGCAGTTCGACAGGGTCAATCAGTGGCTACACCTTC.

This rearrangement joins TRBV20-1 to TRBJ2-7, with 8 bases lining up with TRBD2. Germline V gene sequence: CDR1 DFQATT, CDR2 SNEGSKA (reference sequence). Trimming cost V 8 bases and J 4 bases; bases outside gene matches: 1. The CDR3 totals 10 residues. The CDR3 loop reads CSSGSYEQYF. CDR3 coding DNA: TGCAGTAGCGGGAGTTACGAGCAGTACTTC.

The J gene is TRBJ2-2, the V gene TRBV13; D not certain. With 5 bases removed from V and 7 bases from J, the gap between germline ends came to 8 bases. Germline V gives CDR1 PRHDT, CDR2 FYEKMQ (reference sequence). The CDR3 is made up of 12 amino acids. The CDR3 nucleotides are TGTGCCAGCAGCCGGACGTTCGGGGAGCTGTTTTTT. Protein sequence: CASSRTFGELFF. The full variable domain, with the rest looked up from reference TRBV13 and TRBJ2-2, is AAGVIQSPRHLIKEKRETATLKCYPIPRHDTVYWYQQGPGQDPQFLISFYEKMQSDKGSIPDRFSAQQFSDYHSELNMSSLELGDSALYFCASSRTFGELFFGEGSRLTVL.

The CDR3, as DNA: TGTGCCAGCAGTGGAGCTGGGACAGGGGGCCCTTTAGCCAAAAACATTCAGTACTTC. This gives the protein CASSGAGTGGPLAKNIQYF. The genes are TRBV6-1 and TRBJ2-4; 12 positions match TRBD1. The trim removed 4 bases at V and 0 bases at J, leaving 10 bases unmatched. The CDR3 totals 19 residues. Germline V gene data show CDR1 as MNHNS and CDR2 as SASEGT.

This chain links TRBV18 with TRBJ2-1; D is possibly TRBD1 (6 bases). Between the trimmed V and J ends, which lost 3 bases and 8 bases, there was a span of 17 bases. Germline V lookup: CDR1 KGHSH, CDR2 LQKENI. This CDR3 has 15 amino acids. Here the CDR3 reads CASSPNMGPGDEQFF. DNA for the CDR3: TGTGCCAGCTCACCCAACATGGGACCAGGGGATGAGCAGTTCTTC.

This chain joins TRBV4-2 and TRBJ1-5; D unclear. Germline lookup yields CDR1 LGHNA and CDR2 YNFKEQ. The CDR3 length is 14 residues. The ends were cut back, 0 bases at V and 3 bases at J, with 6 bases in the middle. As DNA, the CDR3 is TGTGCCAGCAGCCAAGATTATGACAATCAGCCCCAGCATTTT. Protein: CASSQDYDNQPQHF.

This clone appeared a few times. The chain recombines TRBV14 with TRBJ1-1, with TRBD1 as a possible D gene (6 bases). Germline lookup yields CDR1 SGHDN and CDR2 FVKESK. This CDR3 spans 13 amino acids. Trimming removed 4 bases from V and 8 bases from J, with 14 bases in between. The CDR3 loop reads CASSRAGAGEAFF. The DNA of the CDR3 is TGTGCCAGCAGCCGAGCGGGGGCTGGAGAAGCTTTCTTT.

The V call is TRBV7-8, the J call TRBJ2-2; D is possibly TRBD1 (5 bases). This CDR3 comprises 15 residues. V was trimmed by 5 bases and J by 6 bases, leaving 16 bases between them. Per the germline V gene, CDR1 is SGHVS and CDR2 is FQNEAQ. DNA of the CDR3: TGTGCCAGCAGCCGTACAGGTGAACACTCCGGGGAGCTGTTTTTT. Translation: CASSRTGEHSGELFF.

CDR3 coding DNA: TGTGCCAGTAGAGCTTGGGACACTTCCTACGAGCAGTACTTC. This codes for CASRAWDTSYEQYF. The V gene is TRBV19, the J gene TRBJ2-7; a weak D match, TRBD1 (6 bases). Trimming shortened V by 6 bases and J by 1 base, and 13 bases separated the two germline ends. The germline CDR1 and CDR2 sequences are LNHDA and SQIVND (reference sequence). The CDR3 runs 14 residues.

This clone was seen a single time. The gene calls are TRBV29-1 and TRBJ2-7; D unclear. The CDR3 runs 13 residues. In germline, CDR1 is SQVTM, CDR2 ANQGSEA. With 5 bases removed from V and 7 bases from J, the gap between germline ends came to 18 bases. The CDR3 region is CSVKGTSLGEQYF. For the CDR3, the DNA is TGCAGCGTTAAGGGCACCTCGTTGGGGGAGCAGTACTTC.

The J gene is TRBJ1-5, the V gene TRBV10-3, with 9 bases identical to TRBD1. Germline CDR1 is ENHRY and CDR2 is SYGVKD. J gave up 3 bases and V 7 bases, and 7 bases lay outside the gene matches. The length of the CDR3 is 15 residues. The CDR3 nucleotides read TGTGCCATCATGGCGGGGACAGGGAACAATCAGCCCCAGCATTTT. It is translated as CAIMAGTGNNQPQHF.

J is TRBJ2-7 and V is TRBV14; 7 nucleotides line up with TRBD2. The CDR3 length is 16 residues. CDR1 SGHDN and CDR2 FVKESK come from the germline V gene. The ends lost 1 base at V and 6 bases at J; junction bases unmatched: 12. The CDR3 reads CASSQVGGLEGLEQYF. CDR3 nucleotide sequence: TGTGCCAGCAGCCAAGTGGGCGGACTAGAAGGGCTCGAGCAGTACTTC.

J is TRBJ1-6 and V is TRBV27; D is unresolved. Per germline, CDR1 MNHEY and CDR2 SMNVEV (reference sequence). There are 13 residues in the CDR3. V gave up 3 bases and J gave up 6 bases, with 6 bases separating them. The CDR3 loop reads CASSLNFNSPLHF. As DNA, the CDR3 is TGTGCCAGCAGTTTGAACTTTAATTCACCCCTCCACTTT.

The gene calls are TRBV18 and TRBJ1-4, with a tentative D call TRBD1 (6 bases). The ends were cut back, 8 bases at V and 7 bases at J, with 14 bases in the middle. The CDR3 runs 13 residues. Germline loops: CDR1 KGHSH, CDR2 LQKENI. The CDR3 region has the DNA TGTGCCAGCCGGCGGGGGGCAGGTGAAAAACTGTTTTTT. It is translated as CASRRGAGEKLFF. The full variable domain, its missing parts supplied by reference TRBV18 and TRBJ1-4, is NAGVMQNPRHLVRRRGQEARLRCSPMKGHSHVYWYRQLPEEGLKFMVYLQKENIIDESGMPKERFSAEFPKEGPSILRIQQVVRGDSAAYFCASRRGAGEKLFFGSGTQLSVL.

V gene TRBV14 combines with J gene TRBJ2-2, with TRBD2 matching over 8 bases. CDR3 length equals 17 residues. After removal of 0 bases from V and 4 bases from J, the junction contained 7 bases not matched to a gene. Germline CDR1 reads SGHDN; CDR2 reads FVKESK. For the CDR3, the DNA is TGTGCCAGCAGCCAAGATCTCGGTAGCGGGGCCACCGGGGAGCTGTTTTTT. Translation: CASSQDLGSGATGELFF. The full variable domain, completed using reference TRBV14 and TRBJ2-2, is EAGVTQFPSHSVIEKGQTVTLRCDPISGHDNLYWYRRVMGKEIKFLLHFVKESKQDESGMPNNRFLAERTGGTYSTLKVQPAELEDSGVYFCASSQDLGSGATGELFFGEGSRLTVL.

This chain joins TRBV27 and TRBJ2-7, with D perhaps matching TRBD1 or TRBD2 (5 bases each). Trimming removed 4 bases from V and 4 bases from J, with 17 bases in between. Germline loops: CDR1 MNHEY, CDR2 SMNVEV (reference sequence). The CDR3 spans 15 residues. CDR3 sequence (DNA): TGTGCCAGCAGTTCCCCCAGCAGCGGACATTACGAGCAGTACTTC. Protein product: CASSSPSSGHYEQYF.

V gene TRBV6-1 combines with J gene TRBJ2-3; TRBD1 aligns across 11 bases. CDR1 is MNHNS and CDR2 is SASEGT in the germline V gene. Trimming at V came to 6 bases and at J to 4 bases, leaving 3 bases not matched to a gene. The CDR3 is made up of 14 amino acids. The CDR3 DNA sequence: TGTGCCAGCAGGGGGACAGGGGGTTCAGATACGCAGTATTTT. It translates to CASRGTGGSDTQYF.

This rearrangement joins TRBV27 to TRBJ1-2, with D possibly matching TRBD1 (5 bases). Per the germline V gene, CDR1 is MNHEY and CDR2 is SMNVEV (reference sequence). The length of the CDR3 is 14 residues. The V gene lost 5 bases and the J gene lost 1 base, with 11 bases spanning the gap. DNA for the CDR3: TGTGCCAGCAGTCCAAACAGGATTAACTATGGCTACACCTTC. Amino acid sequence: CASSPNRINYGYTF.

V gene TRBV27 combines with J gene TRBJ1-2, with D possibly TRBD1 on 5 matching bases. From germline, CDR1 is MNHEY and CDR2 SMNVEV (reference sequence). The V gene lost 5 bases and the J gene lost 8 bases, with 18 bases spanning the gap. The CDR3 has 14 amino acids. CDR3 DNA: TGTGCCAGCAGTCCCGGAGGGACCGGTAGAGGCTACACCTTC. Residues: CASSPGGTGRGYTF.

The CDR3 DNA reads TGTGCCAGCAGTCTGGGGTCGGGGGAATACGAGCAGTACTTC. This sequence encodes CASSLGSGEYEQYF. The chain uses TRBV7-9 and TRBJ2-7; TRBD2 might be the D (6 bases). Germline V lookup: CDR1 SEHNR, CDR2 FQNEAQ (reference sequence). V was shortened by 6 bases and J by 4 bases, with 16 bases between the two germline ends. This CDR3 has 14 residues.

The sample holds one count of this clone. The chain links TRBV4-1 to TRBJ1-4; 9 nucleotides agree with TRBD1. The V gene's germline CDR1 is MGHRA and CDR2 YSYEKL. Trimming at V came to 5 bases and at J to 7 bases, leaving 8 bases not matched to a gene. The CDR3 covers 15 residues. The CDR3 DNA reads TGCGCCAGCAGCGGAAGTGGGACAGGGTCTGAAAAACTGTTTTTT. Translating gives CASSGSGTGSEKLFF.

The chain recombines TRBV6-5 with TRBJ1-2; D remains ambiguous. The V gene lost 5 bases and the J gene lost 4 bases, with 11 bases spanning the gap. This CDR3 region has 13 residues. In germline, CDR1 is MNHEY, CDR2 SVGAGI. The CDR3 is CASSPRELYGYTF. The CDR3 DNA is TGTGCCAGCAGTCCCCGGGAACTCTATGGCTACACCTTC.

The genes are TRBV18 and TRBJ2-5; TRBD2 is a possible D gene (5 bases). V lost 4 bases and J 4 bases, leaving 13 bases between the germline ends. The length of the CDR3 is 14 residues. The germline V gene has CDR1 KGHSH and CDR2 LQKENI. CDR3 sequence: CASSLSAGRETQYF. The CDR3 DNA follows: TGTGCCAGCTCACTGTCCGCGGGCCGAGAGACCCAGTACTTC.

The rearrangement links TRBV28 to TRBJ2-2; D might be TRBD2 (6 bases). V gave up 2 bases and J gave up 1 base, with 11 bases separating them. This CDR3 region has 16 residues. CDR1 is MDHEN and CDR2 is SYDVKM in the germline V gene. The CDR3 here is CASSLRLAMNTGELFF. The CDR3 DNA reads TGTGCCAGCAGTTTACGGCTAGCGATGAACACCGGGGAGCTGTTTTTT. The whole variable domain, filled in from reference TRBV28 and TRBJ2-2, reads DVKVTQSSRYLVKRTGEKVFLECVQDMDHENMFWYRQDPGLGLRLIYFSYDVKMKEKGDIPEGYSVSREKKERFSLILESASTNQTSMYLCASSLRLAMNTGELFFGEGSRLTVL.

DNA for the CDR3: TGTGCCAGCTCACCATTATACGGGACGGAAAAAGAAGAGACCCAGTACTTC. Protein product: CASSPLYGTEKEETQYF. The chain joins TRBV18 to TRBJ2-5; the D gene could be TRBD1 or TRBD2 (5 bases each). V shed 2 bases and J shed 3 bases, with 19 bases lying between them. Germline CDR1 and CDR2: KGHSH and LQKENI. The CDR3 covers 17 residues.

The CDR3 DNA sequence: TGTGCCAGCAACTCCCGGGGTGAGCAGTTCTTC. Encoded protein: CASNSRGEQFF. The V gene is TRBV5-6, the J gene TRBJ2-1; possibly TRBD2 for D (5 bases). V was cut by 6 bases and J by 9 bases, with 10 bases left in between. There are 11 residues in the CDR3. Germline loops: CDR1 SGHDT, CDR2 YYEEEE.

The rearrangement links TRBV19 to TRBJ2-5; TRBD2 matches at 9 bases. V was pared by 4 bases and J by 1 base, with 4 bases of the junction left unmatched. Looked up from germline, CDR1 is LNHDA and CDR2 is SQIVND (reference sequence). This CDR3 is 15 amino acids long. The CDR3 loop reads CASSNLAGAQETQYF. CDR3 bases: TGTGCCAGTAGTAACTTAGCGGGGGCCCAAGAGACCCAGTACTTC. The entire variable domain, with the rest obtained from reference TRBV19 and TRBJ2-5, is as follows: DGGITQSPKYLFRKEGQNVTLSCEQNLNHDAMYWYRQDPGQGLRLIYYSQIVNDFQKGDIAEGYSVSREKKESFPLTVTSAQKNPTAFYLCASSNLAGAQETQYFGPGTRLLVL.

The chain joins TRBV14 to TRBJ1-1; TRBD1 aligns across 9 bases. This CDR3 region has 16 residues. Germline CDR1 SGHDN, CDR2 FVKESK. The V segment lost 4 bases and the J segment 7 bases; nucleotides outside the gene matches: 13. The CDR3 spells CASSRTGAGRGGEAFF. In DNA, the CDR3 is TGTGCCAGCAGCCGGACAGGGGCTGGAAGAGGGGGTGAAGCTTTCTTT.

The J gene is TRBJ1-2, the V gene TRBV10-3; D gene unclear. Between the trimmed V and J ends, which lost 8 bases and 5 bases, there was a span of 24 bases. In germline, CDR1 is ENHRY, CDR2 SYGVKD. This CDR3 has 16 residues. The CDR3 nucleotides are TGTGCCATCTACGGCCGTCCGGAGCCCGGAGTTTATGGCTACACCTTC. It specifies CAIYGRPEPGVYGYTF.

The V and J genes are TRBV9 and TRBJ1-2, with D perhaps matching TRBD1 (6 bases). This CDR3 comprises 15 residues. Germline V gene sequence: CDR1 SGDLS, CDR2 YYNGEE. The V end lost 2 bases, the J end lost 3 bases, and 14 bases lay between the germline ends. Here the CDR3 DNA reads TGTGCCAGCAGCGTCCGGACAGAAAGTGACTATGGCTACACCTTC. This encodes CASSVRTESDYGYTF.

The chain uses TRBV2 and TRBJ1-2; D not certain. V lost 2 bases and J lost 7, with 8 bases in between. This CDR3 is built from 12 residues. Germline V lookup: CDR1 SNHLY, CDR2 FYNNEI. The CDR3 protein is CASSEKRRGYTF. Here the CDR3 DNA reads TGTGCCAGCAGTGAAAAACGGCGTGGCTACACCTTC.